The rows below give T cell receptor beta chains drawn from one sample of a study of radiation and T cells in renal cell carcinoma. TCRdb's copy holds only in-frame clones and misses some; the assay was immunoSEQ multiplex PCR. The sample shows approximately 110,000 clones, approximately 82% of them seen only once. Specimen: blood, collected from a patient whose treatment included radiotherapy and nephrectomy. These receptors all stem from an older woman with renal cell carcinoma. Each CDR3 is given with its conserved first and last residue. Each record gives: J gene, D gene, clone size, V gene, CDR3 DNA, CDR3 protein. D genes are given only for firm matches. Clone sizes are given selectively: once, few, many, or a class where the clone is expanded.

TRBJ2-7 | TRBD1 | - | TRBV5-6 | TGTGCCAGCTCCGGGACAGATTTCTACGAGCAGTACTTC | CASSGTDFYEQYF
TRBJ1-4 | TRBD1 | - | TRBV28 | TGTGCCAGCTACCGGGACAGGCCTGAAAAACTGTTTTTT | CASYRDRPEKLFF
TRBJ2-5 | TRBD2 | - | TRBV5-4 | TGTGCCAGGGGGGGAAGCGGGGGGCCTCAAGAGACCCAGTACTTC | CARGGSGGPQETQYF
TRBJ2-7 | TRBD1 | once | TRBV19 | TGTGCCAGTAGCGACCCCGGGACAGTGTACGAGCAGTACTTC | CASSDPGTVYEQYF
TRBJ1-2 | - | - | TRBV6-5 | TGTGCCAGCAGTTACTCACGGGAGGGCCTCTATGGCTACACCTTC | CASSYSREGLYGYTF
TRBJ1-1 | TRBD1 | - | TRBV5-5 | TGTGCCAGCAGCCAACAGACAGGGACTGAAGCTTTCTTT | CASSQQTGTEAFF
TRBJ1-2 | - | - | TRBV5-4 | TGTGCCAGCAGCCCCCAAACCGGGACCACTATCGGCTACACCTTC | CASSPQTGTTIGYTF
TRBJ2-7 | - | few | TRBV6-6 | TGTGCCAGCAGTTACTCGAGGGATGAGCAGTACTTC | CASSYSRDEQYF
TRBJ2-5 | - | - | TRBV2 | TGTGCCAGCTCCGGATCCACGGTACAAGAGACCCAGTACTTC | CASSGSTVQETQYF
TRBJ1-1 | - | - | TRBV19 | TGTGCCAGTAGTGTCCGGAACACTGAAGCTTTCTTT | CASSVRNTEAFF
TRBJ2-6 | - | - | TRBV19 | TGTGCCAGTAGTATCGGCCTTTGGACGTCGGGGGCCAACGTCCTGACTTTC | CASSIGLWTSGANVLTF
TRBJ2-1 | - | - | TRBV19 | TGTGCCAGTAGTTCCTCCAACCCGCCGGGAAATGAGCAGTTCTTC | CASSSSNPPGNEQFF
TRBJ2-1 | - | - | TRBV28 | TGTGCCAGCATGGCCAGCGGTGAGCAGTTCTTC | CASMASGEQFF
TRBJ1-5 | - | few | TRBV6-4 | TGTGCCGGAACGGACGGGTATAGCAATCAGCCCCAGCATTTT | CAGTDGYSNQPQHF
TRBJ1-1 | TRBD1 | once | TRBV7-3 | TGTGCCAGCAGTAAACAGGGGTTCAGCACTGAAGCTTTCTTT | CASSKQGFSTEAFF
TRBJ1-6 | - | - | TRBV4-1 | TGCGCCAGCAGCCAAGATATCTTGAGGAACTCACCCCTCCACTTT | CASSQDILRNSPLHF
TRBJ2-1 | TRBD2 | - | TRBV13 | TGTGCCAGCAGCCTCCAGACTAGCGGGGGTCTCAGCTCCTACAATGAGCAGTTCTTC | CASSLQTSGGLSSYNEQFF
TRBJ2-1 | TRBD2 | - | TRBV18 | TGTGCCAGCTCACCAGGACTAGCGGGAGGCCTCGGTGGGGATGAGCAGTTCTTC | CASSPGLAGGLGGDEQFF
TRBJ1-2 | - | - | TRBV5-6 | TGTGCCACCTCAGCTTCCAGTTTTCCGGGCTACACCTTC | CATSASSFPGYTF
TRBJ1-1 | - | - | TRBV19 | TGTGCCAGTAGCTCGGATTCCCGGGACACTGAAGCTTTCTTT | CASSSDSRDTEAFF
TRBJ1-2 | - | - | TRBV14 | TGTGCCAGCAGCCAAGTAACCTCGGGGGCGGGCGGATACACCTTC | CASSQVTSGAGGYTF
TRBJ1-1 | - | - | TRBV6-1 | TGTGCCAGCAGTCAACAGGGTGTGGACACTGAAGCTTTCTTT | CASSQQGVDTEAFF
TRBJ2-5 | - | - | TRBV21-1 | TGTGCCAGCAGCAAAAAAGGTCCGGGAGGGAAGCCCCAAGAGACCCAGTACTTC | CASSKKGPGGKPQETQYF
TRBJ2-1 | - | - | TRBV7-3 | TGTGCCAGCAGCTTAGGGCTAAACAATGAGCAGTTCTTC | CASSLGLNNEQFF
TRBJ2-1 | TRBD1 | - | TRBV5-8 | TGTGCCAGCAGCTTGGCGGGACAGGGCCGATACAATGAGCAGTTCTTC | CASSLAGQGRYNEQFF
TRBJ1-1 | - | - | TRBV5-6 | TGTGCCAGCAGCTTGGTCGGGGGTCCTGTCACTGAAGCTTTCTTT | CASSLVGGPVTEAFF
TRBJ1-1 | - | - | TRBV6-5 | TGTGCCAGCAGAAACGGGCCGCACACTGAAGCTTTCTTT | CASRNGPHTEAFF
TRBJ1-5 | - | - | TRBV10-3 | TGTGCCATCAGTGAAGGAGGAGGAGCCCAGCCCCAGCATTTT | CAISEGGGAQPQHF
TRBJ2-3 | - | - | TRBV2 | TGTGCCAGCAGTGAAGCCTGGGGTGCGGACACAGATACGCAGTATTTT | CASSEAWGADTDTQYF
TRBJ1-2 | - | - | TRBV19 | TGTGCCAGTAGTATACCCAGGGCCTCATACTATGGCTACACCTTC | CASSIPRASYYGYTF
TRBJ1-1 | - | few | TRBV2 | TGTGCCAGCTCCGGCAGGGGCGGGTCGGCTGAAGCTTTCTTT | CASSGRGGSAEAFF
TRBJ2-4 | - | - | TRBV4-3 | TGCGCCAGCAGCCAAGATGGGGTTTGGCGGGGAGCCAAAAACATTCAGTACTTC | CASSQDGVWRGAKNIQYF
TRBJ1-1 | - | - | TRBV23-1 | TGCGCCAGACGACGGAGGAGTACTGAAGCTTTCTTT | CARRRRSTEAFF
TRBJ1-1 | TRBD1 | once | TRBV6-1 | TGTGCCAGCAGCACCGGGACAGCGAACACTGAAGCTTTCTTT | CASSTGTANTEAFF
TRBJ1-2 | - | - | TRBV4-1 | TGCGCCAGCAGCCAAGTTGTGGGTGGAGGGAACTATGGCTACACCTTC | CASSQVVGGGNYGYTF
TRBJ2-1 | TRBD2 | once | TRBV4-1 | TGCGCCAGCAGCCGAGGGACTAGCGGGAGCCTCAATGAGCAGTTCTTC | CASSRGTSGSLNEQFF
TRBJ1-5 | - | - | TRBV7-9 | TGTGCCAGCAGCTTAGGGGGTGGCGGGCAGCCCCAGCATTTT | CASSLGGGGQPQHF
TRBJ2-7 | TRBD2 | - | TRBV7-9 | TGTGCCAGCAGCAAAGCGGGAGGGTTGAACGAGCAGTACTTC | CASSKAGGLNEQYF
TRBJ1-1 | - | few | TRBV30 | TGTGCCTGGAGTCGGACGGAGAACACTGAAGCTTTCTTT | CAWSRTENTEAFF
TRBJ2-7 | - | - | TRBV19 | TGTGCCAGTAGGTTCGTCGGGGGGCCAGGCCGCTACGAGCAGTACTTC | CASRFVGGPGRYEQYF
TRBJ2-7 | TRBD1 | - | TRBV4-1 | TGCGCCAGCAGCCAAGTCAGGGGGCCACACGAGCAGTACTTC | CASSQVRGPHEQYF
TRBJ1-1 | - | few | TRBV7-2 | TGTGCCAGCAGCTTGCGGGGTAACACTGAAGCTTTCTTT | CASSLRGNTEAFF
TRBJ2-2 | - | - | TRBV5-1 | TGCGCCAGCAGCAAGGGGGTACCGTCGAACACCGGGGAGCTGTTTTTT | CASSKGVPSNTGELFF
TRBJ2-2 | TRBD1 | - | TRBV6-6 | TGTGCCAGCAGTGGACAGGGGAACACCGGGGAGCTGTTTTTT | CASSGQGNTGELFF
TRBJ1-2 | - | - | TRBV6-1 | TGTGCTGCAAACTATGGCTACACCTTC | CAANYGYTF
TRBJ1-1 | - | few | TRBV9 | TGTGCCAGCAGCGTTCAGGGATTAGACACTGAAGCTTTCTTT | CASSVQGLDTEAFF
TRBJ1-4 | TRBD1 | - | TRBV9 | TGTGCCAGCAGCCCGGGGACAGTCGACGGGGAAAAACTGTTTTTT | CASSPGTVDGEKLFF